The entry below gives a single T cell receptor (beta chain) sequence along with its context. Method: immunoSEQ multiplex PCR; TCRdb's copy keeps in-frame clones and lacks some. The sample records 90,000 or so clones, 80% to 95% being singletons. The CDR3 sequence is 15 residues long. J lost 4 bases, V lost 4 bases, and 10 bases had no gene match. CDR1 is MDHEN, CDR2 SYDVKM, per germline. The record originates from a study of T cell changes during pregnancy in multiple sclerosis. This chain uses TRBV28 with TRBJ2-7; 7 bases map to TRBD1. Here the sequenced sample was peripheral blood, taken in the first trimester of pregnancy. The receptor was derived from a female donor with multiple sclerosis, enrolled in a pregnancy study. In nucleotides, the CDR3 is TGTGCCAGCAGTTCCACCGGGACAGCGCGTTACGAGCAGTACTTC. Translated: CASSSTGTARYEQYF.